This T cell receptor (beta chain) was documented in a study of identical twins. Study-level results: Without tracking the same donors, conclusions rested on cross-sectional statistical analysis. Fewer insertions were carried by abundant cord blood beta clonotypes, but none was seen in memory repertoires.

MiXCR, applied by TCRdb to the 5' RACE reads, yields one record per CDR3 protein. The sample carries about 920,000 distinct CDR3 sequences, about 12% recorded once. As for this clonotype: Its antigen is not identified.

Germline V gene sequence: CDR1 SQVTM, CDR2 ANQGSEA. V lost 8 bases, J lost 8 bases, and 16 bases stayed unmatched. There are 14 residues in the CDR3. The sample also formed part of further work on yellow fever vaccine responses in identical twins. Per that study: The T cell response to vaccination in identical twins was reportedly partly convergent and partly personalized.

The sequence came from a woman aged 18-29 years in good health. J is TRBJ2-3 and V is TRBV29-1, with 7 bases lining up with TRBD2. The specimen sequenced was PBMCs. CDR3 protein: CSPRGTNTPGTQYF. The DNA of the CDR3 is TGCAGCCCCCGCGGGACTAACACCCCTGGTACGCAGTATTTT.